This T cell receptor (beta chain) was identified during a study of identical twins. TCRdb analysed the 5' RACE reads with MiXCR anew, one entry per CDR3 protein. The sample has some 570,000 distinct CDR3 sequences; approximately 20% are singletons. As concerns this clonotype: What it binds is unknown.

Study-wide findings and caveats: In cord blood, abundant beta clonotypes had fewer insertions; memory showed no trend. Researchers reported excess low generation probability among twin-shared out-of-frame alpha sequences. Cross-sectional statistical analysis was relied on for the conclusions, without the same donors being followed.

Separately, the same data were catalogued under a study of yellow fever vaccine responses in identical twins.

The specimen sequenced was CD4+ T cells sorted from blood. This receptor was obtained from a woman between 18 and 29 years old in good health.

CDR3 nucleotide sequence: TGCAGCGTTTCGGGACTATACTACGAGCAGTACTTC. Translated, it gives CSVSGLYYEQYF. The chain combines TRBV29-1 with TRBJ2-7, with TRBD2 matching 7 bases. The germline CDR1 and CDR2 sequences are SQVTM and ANQGSEA. The trim removed 5 bases at V and 3 bases at J, leaving 4 bases unmatched. The CDR3 spans 12 residues.